This passage covers 19 T cell receptor beta chains from one sample sequenced in a study of vaccination and CD4 T cells after COVID-19. Cultured CD4+ T-cell DNA underwent Oncomine TCR Beta short-read sequencing. TCRdb fed the PCR reads into MiXCR, producing one record per CDR3 protein. Of 15,000 or so distinct CDR3 sequences detected, less than 70% appear once; the ten largest clones hold about 7.7%. As to treatment: roughly ten-day PBMC culture with coronavirus spike peptide pools or control peptides (ViraFEST assay). Their recognized antigens are unknown. Sample: CD4+ T cells from blood, cultured in vitro. The source is a human donor who had recovered from COVID-19.

The chain has TRBV7-2 and TRBJ2-3, with TRBD2 matching over 11 bases. The CDR3 loop spans 14 amino acids. V shed 4 bases and J 8 bases; nucleotides not matched to a gene: 5. Per germline, CDR1 SGHTA and CDR2 FQGNSA. The CDR3: CASSSRLAGLTQYF. DNA of the CDR3: TGTGCCAGCAGCTCTAGACTAGCGGGGCTTACGCAGTATTTT.

This clonotype has more than one count but fewer than ten. The V and J genes are TRBV15 and TRBJ2-3, with 8 positions matching TRBD2. Trimming at V came to 0 bases and at J to 0 bases, leaving 11 bases not matched to a gene. Germline V gene data show CDR1 as LNHNV and CDR2 as YYDKDF (reference sequence). This CDR3 has 19 amino acids. The CDR3 nucleotides read TGTGCCACCAGCAGAGAGAGAGGGACACTAGCGGCTAGCACAGATACGCAGTATTTT. This gives the protein CATSRERGTLAASTDTQYF.

CDR3 amino acids: CASSPGLAGGGETQYF. CDR3 nucleotide sequence: TGCGCCAGCAGCCCGGGACTAGCGGGGGGAGGGGAGACCCAGTACTTC. The V and J genes are TRBV5-1 and TRBJ2-5; TRBD2 matches at 15 bases. This CDR3 is 16 amino acids long. V was clipped by 4 bases and J by 5 bases; unmatched bases: 6. Per germline, CDR1 SGHRS and CDR2 YFSETQ.

V and J are TRBV9 and TRBJ2-1; 9 nucleotides agree with TRBD2. Trimming took 6 bases from V and 7 from J; bases not matched to a gene: 8. The CDR3 is 14 residues long. The germline CDR1 and CDR2 sequences are SGDLS and YYNGEE. CDR3 sequence: CASTPGLASNEQFF. In DNA, the CDR3 is TGTGCCAGCACACCGGGACTAGCCTCAAATGAGCAGTTCTTC.

J is TRBJ2-5 and V is TRBV19; possibly TRBD1 or TRBD2 for D (7 bases each). V was clipped by 1 base and J by 1 base, with 19 bases between them. CDR3 length equals 18 residues. The V gene's germline CDR1 is LNHDA and CDR2 SQIVND (reference sequence). For the CDR3, the DNA is TGTGCCAGTAGTATAGCCCTACCGGGGAGGGGGCTCCAAGAGACCCAGTACTTC. Its translation is CASSIALPGRGLQETQYF. Full variable domain (remainder filled in from reference TRBV19 and TRBJ2-5): DGGITQSPKYLFRKEGQNVTLSCEQNLNHDAMYWYRQDPGQGLRLIYYSQIVNDFQKGDIAEGYSVSREKKESFPLTVTSAQKNPTAFYLCASSIALPGRGLQETQYFGPGTRLLVL.

The chain is built from TRBV19 and TRBJ2-5; D is possibly TRBD1 or TRBD2 (5 bases each). V lost 7 bases to trimming and J lost 4 bases, with 16 bases between them. Germline V gives CDR1 LNHDA, CDR2 SQIVND (reference sequence). The CDR3 is 14 amino acids. The CDR3 here is CASTNHEGRETQYF. The CDR3 coding sequence is TGTGCCAGTACCAACCACGAGGGACGAGAGACCCAGTACTTC.

This rearrangement joins TRBV29-1 to TRBJ2-7; 8 nucleotides agree with TRBD2. CDR1 and CDR2 (germline): SQVTM, ANQGSEA. The CDR3 runs to 12 residues. V lost 5 bases to trimming and J lost 3 bases; unmatched junction nucleotides: 3. The CDR3 region has the DNA TGCAGCGTTCACGGGAGGGGCTACGAGCAGTACTTC. It codes for CSVHGRGYEQYF.

The rearrangement links TRBV28 to TRBJ2-3; the match to TRBD2 covers 13 bases. J was trimmed by 10 bases and V by 7 bases; bases with no gene match: 20. The germline V gene encodes CDR1 MDHEN and CDR2 SYDVKM. The CDR3 totals 18 residues. Here the CDR3 DNA reads TGTGCCAGCACCCTAGGGGGGACTAGCGGGGCCTCCGGTATGGCGCAGTATTTT. Its protein product is CASTLGGTSGASGMAQYF. Using reference TRBV28 and TRBJ2-3 for the parts outside the CDR3, the full variable domain is DVKVTQSSRYLVKRTGEKVFLECVQDMDHENMFWYRQDPGLGLRLIYFSYDVKMKEKGDIPEGYSVSREKKERFSLILESASTNQTSMYLCASTLGGTSGASGMAQYFGPGTRLTVL.

The rearrangement joins TRBV9 to TRBJ1-2; no definite D call. Trimming shortened V by 1 base and J by 0 bases, and 10 bases separated the two germline ends. The CDR3 sequence is 15 residues long. Germline V gene data show CDR1 as SGDLS and CDR2 as YYNGEE. CDR3 coding DNA: TGTGCCAGCAGCGTATTGAGCCTTCCTAACTATGGCTACACCTTC. Translated, it gives CASSVLSLPNYGYTF.

V usage is TRBV20-1 and J usage is TRBJ1-4, with 7 bases matching TRBD1. The germline CDR1 and CDR2 sequences are DFQATT and SNEGSKA (reference sequence). V dropped 5 bases and J dropped 2; count of bases not matched to a gene: 8. The CDR3 is 15 residues long. The CDR3 is CSAGQALGTNEKLFF. The CDR3, as DNA: TGCAGTGCTGGACAGGCACTAGGCACTAATGAAAAACTGTTTTTT.

The chain employs TRBV11-3 and TRBJ1-1, with D possibly being TRBD1 (5 bases). CDR1 is SGHNT, CDR2 YENEEA, per germline. V gave up 5 bases and J gave up 3 bases, with 13 bases separating them. This CDR3 comprises 14 residues. The CDR3 bases are TGTGCCAGCAGCCCACAGAGAGGGGACACTGAAGCTTTCTTT. It codes for CASSPQRGDTEAFF.

The genes are TRBV20-1 and TRBJ1-2; TRBD1 aligns across 9 bases. The ends lost 2 bases at V and 7 bases at J; junction bases unmatched: 14. The CDR3 is made up of 16 amino acids. The germline V gene encodes CDR1 DFQATT and CDR2 SNEGSKA (reference sequence). The CDR3 region has the DNA TGCAGTGCTAGAACATCAAGCCGGGACAGGGCCGGTGGCTACACCTTC. Its protein is CSARTSSRDRAGGYTF.

This clonotype was seen a handful of times. The V call is TRBV6-1, the J call TRBJ2-7; D gene uncertain. V was cut by 7 bases and J by 4 bases, with 17 bases left in between. The CDR3 runs 14 residues. Germline V gene sequence: CDR1 MNHNS, CDR2 SASEGT. CDR3 amino acids: CASTPTLLSYEQYF. Written as DNA, the CDR3 is TGTGCCAGCACCCCTACCTTACTAAGTTACGAGCAGTACTTC.

This chain uses TRBV15 with TRBJ1-3, with D perhaps matching TRBD1 (5 bases). Per germline, CDR1 LNHNV and CDR2 YYDKDF (reference sequence). The ends were cut back, 0 bases at V and 0 bases at J, with 12 bases in the middle. The CDR3 is made up of 17 amino acids. In DNA form, the CDR3 reads TGTGCCACCAGCAGAGACCCTTGGGGGGGCTCTGGAAACACCATATATTTT. This encodes CATSRDPWGGSGNTIYF.

V and J are TRBV5-1 and TRBJ1-2, with unresolved D. Germline CDR1 and CDR2: SGHRS and YFSETQ. This CDR3 is 19 amino acids long. V dropped 1 base and J dropped 0 bases, with 22 bases sitting between them. In DNA, the CDR3 is TGCGCCAGCAGCTTGTCGGGAGGCCTAGCAAACGGGGCTAACTATGGCTACACCTTC. Protein product: CASSLSGGLANGANYGYTF.

The chain recombines TRBV7-2 with TRBJ2-7; no clear D gene. Germline V CDR1 and CDR2: SGHTA, FQGNSA. Trimming shortened V by 1 base and J by 0 bases, and 1 base separated the two germline ends. This CDR3 is 12 amino acids long. CDR3 region: CASSLVSYEQYF. CDR3 coding DNA: TGTGCCAGCAGCTTAGTCTCCTACGAGCAGTACTTC.

Remarks on this clonotype: The junction departs from the called germline gene at one end, perhaps through a read error. The gene calls are TRBV6-2 or TRBV6-3 and TRBJ1-5; 7 bases fit TRBD1. The germline V gene encodes CDR1 MNHEY and CDR2 SVGEGT. There are 13 residues in the CDR3. In DNA, the CDR3 is TGTGCCAGCAGGCGAACAGGGGTTCAGGCCCAGCATTTT. Translating gives CASRRTGVQAQHF.

The rearrangement uses TRBV20-1 and TRBJ1-1, with no clear D. The CDR3 spans 14 residues. Trimming removed 0 bases from V and 8 bases from J, with 16 bases in between. Germline CDR1 and CDR2: DFQATT and SNEGSKA (reference sequence). In DNA, the CDR3 is TGCAGTGCTAGAGATGTTGGTGGGGTGAGGGAAGCTTTCTTT. Protein product: CSARDVGGVREAFF.

The chain recombines TRBV12-3 or TRBV12-4 with TRBJ1-2, with 7 bases identical to TRBD1. The CDR3 runs to 16 residues. The junction had 20 bases not matched to a gene; V was cut back by 7 bases and J by 9 bases. DNA of the CDR3: TGTGCCAGCACCACAGACGGGACAGCCGGCCCCGGGAGCTACACCTTC. This encodes CASTTDGTAGPGSYTF.